A selection of T cell receptor beta chains follows, all from one sample in a study of control samples from healthy donors and cancer patients. TCRdb's table, derived via immunoSEQ multiplex PCR, lists solely in-frame clones and lacks some. This sample has tens of thousands of clones, with nearly 90% found just once. Specimen: blood. The receptor set was obtained from a woman in her 50s in good health. CDR3s include the opening cysteine and the closing phenylalanine or tryptophan. Fields, in order: clone size, J gene, V gene, D gene, CDR3 protein, CDR3 DNA. A D gene is named only where the DNA matches it firmly. Clone size appears in some rows only: once, few, many, or a class for an expanded clone.

clone size: -
J gene: TRBJ1-3
V gene: TRBV12-3/TRBV12-4
D gene: -
CDR3 protein: CASSLAQGNTIYF
CDR3 DNA: TGTGCCAGCAGTTTAGCCCAGGGAAACACCATATATTTT

clone size: -
J gene: TRBJ1-3
V gene: TRBV13
D gene: -
CDR3 protein: CASSSQSSGNTIYF
CDR3 DNA: TGTGCCAGCAGCTCACAGAGCTCTGGAAACACCATATATTTT

clone size: -
J gene: TRBJ1-2
V gene: TRBV7-2
D gene: -
CDR3 protein: CASSLEWAGYTF
CDR3 DNA: TGTGCCAGCAGCTTAGAATGGGCCGGCTACACCTTC

clone size: -
J gene: TRBJ2-3
V gene: TRBV6-5
D gene: -
CDR3 protein: CASSSMTIKTDTQYF
CDR3 DNA: TGTGCCAGCAGTTCCATGACCATTAAAACAGATACGCAGTATTTT

clone size: -
J gene: TRBJ2-7
V gene: TRBV19
D gene: -
CDR3 protein: CARGNYEQYF
CDR3 DNA: TGTGCCAGAGGGAATTACGAGCAGTACTTC

clone size: -
J gene: TRBJ2-3
V gene: TRBV24-1
D gene: TRBD2
CDR3 protein: CATSDFVAGSTDTQYF
CDR3 DNA: TGTGCCACCAGTGATTTCGTAGCGGGGAGCACAGATACGCAGTATTTT

clone size: once
J gene: TRBJ1-4
V gene: TRBV27
D gene: -
CDR3 protein: CASSPDPSEEKLFF
CDR3 DNA: TGTGCCAGCAGCCCCGACCCTTCGGAGGAAAAACTGTTTTTT

clone size: -
J gene: TRBJ2-3
V gene: TRBV29-1
D gene: -
CDR3 protein: CSVLKRQADTQYF
CDR3 DNA: TGCAGCGTTCTTAAAAGACAGGCAGATACGCAGTATTTT

clone size: -
J gene: TRBJ1-1
V gene: TRBV7-8
D gene: -
CDR3 protein: CASSFDRLLRPEAFF
CDR3 DNA: TGTGCCAGCAGCTTTGACAGGCTACTGCGGCCTGAAGCTTTCTTT

clone size: -
J gene: TRBJ1-5
V gene: TRBV4-1
D gene: -
CDR3 protein: CASSQFSPGQPQHF
CDR3 DNA: TGCGCCAGCAGCCAGTTTTCCCCCGGTCAGCCCCAGCATTTT

clone size: -
J gene: TRBJ2-1
V gene: TRBV3-1/TRBV3-2
D gene: -
CDR3 protein: CASSQGNGAYNEQFF
CDR3 DNA: TGTGCCAGCAGCCAAGGGAACGGGGCCTACAATGAGCAGTTCTTC

clone size: -
J gene: TRBJ2-1
V gene: TRBV5-6
D gene: TRBD2
CDR3 protein: CASSYTSGGANEQFF
CDR3 DNA: TGTGCCAGCAGCTACACCAGCGGGGGGGCGAATGAGCAGTTCTTC

clone size: -
J gene: TRBJ2-3
V gene: TRBV3-1/TRBV3-2
D gene: -
CDR3 protein: CASSKFSSTDTQYF
CDR3 DNA: TGTGCCAGCAGTAAGTTTTCAAGCACAGATACGCAGTATTTT

clone size: -
J gene: TRBJ1-2
V gene: TRBV3-1/TRBV3-2
D gene: -
CDR3 protein: CASSQGGSGYTF
CDR3 DNA: TGTGCCAGCAGCCAAGGGGGAAGTGGCTACACCTTC

clone size: -
J gene: TRBJ1-1
V gene: TRBV9
D gene: -
CDR3 protein: CASSVAWDTEAFF
CDR3 DNA: TGTGCCAGCAGCGTAGCTTGGGACACTGAAGCTTTCTTT

clone size: -
J gene: TRBJ2-3
V gene: TRBV10-1
D gene: -
CDR3 protein: CASSESTDTQYF
CDR3 DNA: TGCGCCAGCAGTGAGTCGACAGATACGCAGTATTTT

clone size: -
J gene: TRBJ2-3
V gene: TRBV24-1
D gene: TRBD1
CDR3 protein: CATSPGTGDADTQYF
CDR3 DNA: TGTGCCACCTCCCCCGGGACAGGGGACGCAGATACGCAGTATTTT

clone size: -
J gene: TRBJ1-4
V gene: TRBV5-1
D gene: -
CDR3 protein: CASSPSGRPGDEKLFF
CDR3 DNA: TGCGCCAGCAGCCCCTCGGGGCGGCCTGGAGATGAAAAACTGTTTTTT

clone size: -
J gene: TRBJ2-1
V gene: TRBV5-4
D gene: TRBD2
CDR3 protein: CASSFRLASGNNEQFF
CDR3 DNA: TGTGCCAGCAGCTTCCGTCTAGCTAGCGGAAACAATGAGCAGTTCTTC

clone size: -
J gene: TRBJ1-3
V gene: TRBV9
D gene: -
CDR3 protein: CASSGETGASGNTIYF
CDR3 DNA: TGTGCCAGCAGCGGTGAAACAGGTGCCTCTGGAAACACCATATATTTT

clone size: -
J gene: TRBJ1-1
V gene: TRBV4-1
D gene: TRBD1
CDR3 protein: CASSRDLGTGMAFF
CDR3 DNA: TGCGCCAGCAGCCGCGACTTAGGGACAGGGATGGCTTTCTTT

clone size: few
J gene: TRBJ2-7
V gene: TRBV11-2
D gene: TRBD2
CDR3 protein: CASSFEGTSSYEQYF
CDR3 DNA: TGTGCCAGCAGCTTCGAGGGGACTAGCTCCTACGAGCAGTACTTC

clone size: -
J gene: TRBJ2-7
V gene: TRBV7-8
D gene: TRBD2
CDR3 protein: CASSSGGGLAVSSYEQYF
CDR3 DNA: TGTGCCAGCAGCTCCGGAGGTGGACTAGCGGTAAGCTCCTACGAGCAGTACTTC

clone size: -
J gene: TRBJ2-1
V gene: TRBV18
D gene: -
CDR3 protein: CASSPGIHNEQFF
CDR3 DNA: TGTGCCAGCTCACCGGGGATCCACAATGAGCAGTTCTTC

clone size: few
J gene: TRBJ1-5
V gene: TRBV27
D gene: -
CDR3 protein: CASSPTGDWNQPQHF
CDR3 DNA: TGTGCCAGCAGTCCGACAGGAGATTGGAATCAGCCCCAGCATTTT

clone size: -
J gene: TRBJ2-1
V gene: TRBV4-2
D gene: TRBD2
CDR3 protein: CASSQGWTSYEQFF
CDR3 DNA: TGTGCCAGCAGCCAAGGATGGACTAGTTATGAGCAGTTCTTC

clone size: -
J gene: TRBJ1-2
V gene: TRBV18
D gene: -
CDR3 protein: CASSPGIGYGYTF
CDR3 DNA: TGTGCCAGCTCTCCGGGGATAGGGTATGGCTACACCTTC

clone size: once
J gene: TRBJ1-2
V gene: TRBV28
D gene: -
CDR3 protein: CASTYYRDSYGYTF
CDR3 DNA: TGTGCCAGCACCTACTACAGGGATAGCTATGGCTACACCTTC

clone size: -
J gene: TRBJ2-3
V gene: TRBV4-1
D gene: -
CDR3 protein: CATAVGAQTSTDTQYF
CDR3 DNA: TGCGCCACCGCGGTGGGGGCCCAGACTAGCACAGATACGCAGTATTTT

clone size: -
J gene: TRBJ1-1
V gene: TRBV2
D gene: TRBD1
CDR3 protein: CASGDRNNEAFF
CDR3 DNA: TGTGCCAGCGGGGACAGGAATAATGAAGCTTTCTTT

clone size: -
J gene: TRBJ2-3
V gene: TRBV7-2
D gene: TRBD2
CDR3 protein: CASGSGVTDTQYF
CDR3 DNA: TGTGCCAGCGGTAGCGGGGTCACAGATACGCAGTATTTT

clone size: few
J gene: TRBJ2-7
V gene: TRBV5-4
D gene: -
CDR3 protein: CASSSGRNYEQYF
CDR3 DNA: TGTGCCAGCAGCTCAGGACGGAACTACGAGCAGTACTTC

clone size: -
J gene: TRBJ2-2
V gene: TRBV7-6
D gene: -
CDR3 protein: CASSLGGSGELFF
CDR3 DNA: TGTGCCAGCAGCTTAGGGGGAAGCGGGGAGCTGTTTTTT

clone size: -
J gene: TRBJ2-6
V gene: TRBV5-1
D gene: -
CDR3 protein: CASSLFEGSPGANVLTF
CDR3 DNA: TGCGCCAGCAGCTTGTTTGAGGGGTCCCCTGGGGCCAACGTCCTGACTTTC

clone size: -
J gene: TRBJ2-2
V gene: TRBV19
D gene: TRBD1
CDR3 protein: CATTRAGTGGFRTGELFF
CDR3 DNA: TGTGCCACCACTCGGGCCGGGACAGGGGGCTTTCGCACCGGGGAGCTGTTTTTT

clone size: -
J gene: TRBJ2-3
V gene: TRBV5-4
D gene: -
CDR3 protein: CASSLDVSSTDTQYF
CDR3 DNA: TGTGCCAGCAGCTTAGATGTATCTAGCACAGATACGCAGTATTTT

clone size: -
J gene: TRBJ1-1
V gene: TRBV6-6
D gene: -
CDR3 protein: CASTEQPTSEAFF
CDR3 DNA: TGTGCCAGCACCGAACAACCAACCTCTGAAGCTTTCTTT

clone size: -
J gene: TRBJ2-3
V gene: TRBV6-5
D gene: -
CDR3 protein: CASGGIGDTQYF
CDR3 DNA: TGTGCCAGCGGGGGGATAGGAGATACGCAGTATTTT

clone size: once
J gene: TRBJ2-7
V gene: TRBV4-1
D gene: TRBD2
CDR3 protein: CASSQGEAGGPYEQYF
CDR3 DNA: TGCGCCAGCAGCCAAGGGGAAGCGGGGGGGCCCTACGAGCAGTACTTC

clone size: -
J gene: TRBJ2-1
V gene: TRBV18
D gene: -
CDR3 protein: CASSPPWGGPYNEQFF
CDR3 DNA: TGTGCCAGCTCACCACCCTGGGGGGGGCCATACAATGAGCAGTTCTTC

clone size: -
J gene: TRBJ1-2
V gene: TRBV3-1/TRBV3-2
D gene: -
CDR3 protein: CASSLRGVALGYTF
CDR3 DNA: TGTGCCAGCAGCCTACGGGGGGTAGCTCTGGGCTACACCTTC

clone size: -
J gene: TRBJ1-1
V gene: TRBV27
D gene: -
CDR3 protein: CASSLGTGGTEAFF
CDR3 DNA: TGTGCCAGCAGTCTTGGGACCGGAGGGACTGAAGCTTTCTTT

clone size: -
J gene: TRBJ1-3
V gene: TRBV5-1
D gene: TRBD1
CDR3 protein: CASSSGTGFSGNTIYF
CDR3 DNA: TGCGCCAGCAGCTCCGGGACAGGCTTCTCTGGAAACACCATATATTTT

clone size: few
J gene: TRBJ2-3
V gene: TRBV6-6
D gene: -
CDR3 protein: CASSESGDTQYF
CDR3 DNA: TGTGCCAGCAGCGAATCAGGAGATACGCAGTATTTT

clone size: -
J gene: TRBJ2-7
V gene: TRBV3-1/TRBV3-2
D gene: TRBD1
CDR3 protein: CASSQSGTGEYEQYF
CDR3 DNA: TGTGCCAGCAGCCAATCCGGGACAGGGGAGTACGAGCAGTACTTC

clone size: -
J gene: TRBJ1-1
V gene: TRBV5-6
D gene: TRBD1
CDR3 protein: CASSLYYKGASEAFF
CDR3 DNA: TGTGCCAGCAGCTTGTATTATAAGGGGGCCTCTGAAGCTTTCTTT

clone size: medium-sized
J gene: TRBJ2-7
V gene: TRBV5-1
D gene: -
CDR3 protein: CASSLDILGDEQYF
CDR3 DNA: TGCGCCAGCAGCTTGGATATTTTAGGGGACGAGCAGTACTTC

clone size: few
J gene: TRBJ1-2
V gene: TRBV30
D gene: -
CDR3 protein: CACLTSNYGYTF
CDR3 DNA: TGTGCCTGTTTGACGTCTAACTATGGCTACACCTTC

clone size: -
J gene: TRBJ2-7
V gene: TRBV5-5
D gene: -
CDR3 protein: CASSLRMGYEQYF
CDR3 DNA: TGTGCCAGCAGCTTGAGGATGGGCTACGAGCAGTACTTC

clone size: -
J gene: TRBJ1-2
V gene: TRBV5-1
D gene: -
CDR3 protein: CASSLGQTEDVGYTF
CDR3 DNA: TGCGCCAGCAGCTTGGGACAGACCGAAGACGTCGGCTACACCTTC

clone size: -
J gene: TRBJ2-3
V gene: TRBV7-8
D gene: TRBD2
CDR3 protein: CASSRAGGAITDTQYF
CDR3 DNA: TGTGCCAGCAGCCGCGCGGGGGGGGCGATAACAGATACGCAGTATTTT

clone size: -
J gene: TRBJ2-7
V gene: TRBV5-1
D gene: TRBD1
CDR3 protein: CASSTGTVSYEQYF
CDR3 DNA: TGCGCCAGCAGCACGGGGACAGTTTCCTACGAGCAGTACTTC

clone size: -
J gene: TRBJ2-1
V gene: TRBV5-4
D gene: -
CDR3 protein: CASSLRVNEQFF
CDR3 DNA: TGTGCCAGCAGCTTGAGGGTAAATGAGCAGTTCTTC

clone size: -
J gene: TRBJ1-4
V gene: TRBV12-3/TRBV12-4
D gene: -
CDR3 protein: CASSLSGIEKLFF
CDR3 DNA: TGTGCCAGCAGTTTATCAGGGATTGAAAAACTGTTTTTT

clone size: -
J gene: TRBJ1-1
V gene: TRBV19
D gene: TRBD1
CDR3 protein: CASMTDRGGEAFF
CDR3 DNA: TGTGCCAGTATGACCGACAGGGGTGGAGAAGCTTTCTTT